This T cell receptor beta chain was documented in a study of blood T cell repertoires in COVID-19. Study-level information: T cells, B-cell-depleted T cells, or PBMCs supplied cDNA or gDNA.

Measured with immunoSEQ multiplex PCR; TCRdb has only the in-frame clones, and not every one. The sample comprises about 190,000 clones, 80% of which are singletons, and 6% to 8.5% rests with the top ten. CDR3 size: 15 residues. In germline, CDR1 is LGHNA, CDR2 YNFKEQ. Trimming left V 4 bases short and J 0 bases short, with 11 bases between. The sequenced sample consisted of peripheral blood. This TCR was recovered from a man aged 55 to 69 with acute or convalescent COVID-19. The J gene is TRBJ2-3, the V gene TRBV4-2, with D perhaps TRBD2 (6 bases). The CDR3 region has the DNA TGTGCCAGCAGCCCCCAGAGCGGGAGCACAGATACGCAGTATTTT. This codes for CASSPQSGSTDTQYF.